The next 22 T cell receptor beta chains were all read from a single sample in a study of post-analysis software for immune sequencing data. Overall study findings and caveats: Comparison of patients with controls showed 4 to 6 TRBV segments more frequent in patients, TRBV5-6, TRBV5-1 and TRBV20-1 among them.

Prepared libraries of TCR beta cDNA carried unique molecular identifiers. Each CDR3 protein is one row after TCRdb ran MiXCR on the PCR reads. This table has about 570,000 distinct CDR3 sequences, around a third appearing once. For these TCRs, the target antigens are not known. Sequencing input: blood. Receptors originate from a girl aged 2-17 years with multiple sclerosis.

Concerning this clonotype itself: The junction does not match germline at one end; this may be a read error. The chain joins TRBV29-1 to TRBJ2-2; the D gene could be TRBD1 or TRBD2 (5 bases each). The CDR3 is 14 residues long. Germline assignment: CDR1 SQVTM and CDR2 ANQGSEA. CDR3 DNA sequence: TGCAGCGTTGTCGGACAAACGAACACCGGGGAGCGGTTTTTT. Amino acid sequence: CSVVGQTNTGERFF.

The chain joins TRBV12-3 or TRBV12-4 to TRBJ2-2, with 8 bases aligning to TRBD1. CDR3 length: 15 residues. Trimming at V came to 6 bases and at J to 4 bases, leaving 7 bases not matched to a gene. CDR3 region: CASRPNRGTTGELFF. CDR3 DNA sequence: TGTGCCAGCAGACCCAACAGGGGGACCACCGGGGAGCTGTTTTTT.

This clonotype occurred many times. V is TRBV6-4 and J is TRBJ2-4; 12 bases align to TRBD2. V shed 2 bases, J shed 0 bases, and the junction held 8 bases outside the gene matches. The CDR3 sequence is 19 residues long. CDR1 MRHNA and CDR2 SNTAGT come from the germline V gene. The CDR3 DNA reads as TGTGCCAGCAGTGACCAGCAGACTAGCGGGGGAGCAGCCAAAAACATTCAGTACTTC. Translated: CASSDQQTSGGAAKNIQYF.

In nucleotides, the CDR3 is TGCAGCGTTATCGGGGGTAGCACAGATACGCAGTATTTT. Its protein is CSVIGGSTDTQYF. The genes are TRBV29-1 and TRBJ2-3; possible D gene TRBD2, 6 bases. The CDR3 covers 13 residues. Trimming took 5 bases from V and 0 from J, leaving 9 bases between them. Germline V gene lookup returns CDR1 SQVTM and CDR2 ANQGSEA.

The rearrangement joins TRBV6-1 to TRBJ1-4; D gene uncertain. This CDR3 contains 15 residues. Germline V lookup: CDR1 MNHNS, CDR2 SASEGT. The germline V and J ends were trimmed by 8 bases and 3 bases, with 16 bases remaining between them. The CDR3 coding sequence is TGTGCCAGCGGGGTTTTGAGCGGAGCTAATGAAAAACTGTTTTTT. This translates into CASGVLSGANEKLFF.

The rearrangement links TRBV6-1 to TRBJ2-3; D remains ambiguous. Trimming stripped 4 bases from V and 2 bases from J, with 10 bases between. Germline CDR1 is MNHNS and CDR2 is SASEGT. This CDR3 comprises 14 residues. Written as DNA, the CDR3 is TGTGCCAGCAGTGTACAGCTTAACACAGATACGCAGTATTTT. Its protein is CASSVQLNTDTQYF.

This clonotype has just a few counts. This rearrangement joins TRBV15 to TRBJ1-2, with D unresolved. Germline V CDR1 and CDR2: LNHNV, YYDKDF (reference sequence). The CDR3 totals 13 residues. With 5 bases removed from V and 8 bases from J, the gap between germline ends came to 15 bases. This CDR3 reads CATSATREGGYTF. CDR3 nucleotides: TGTGCCACCAGCGCGACCCGGGAAGGCGGCTACACCTTC.

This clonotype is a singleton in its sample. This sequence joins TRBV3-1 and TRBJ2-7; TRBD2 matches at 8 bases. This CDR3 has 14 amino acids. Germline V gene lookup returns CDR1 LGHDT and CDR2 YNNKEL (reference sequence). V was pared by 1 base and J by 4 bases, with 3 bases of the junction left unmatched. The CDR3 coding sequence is TGTGCCAGCAGCCAAGGCGGGGGGAGGTACGAGCAGTACTTC. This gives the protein CASSQGGGRYEQYF.

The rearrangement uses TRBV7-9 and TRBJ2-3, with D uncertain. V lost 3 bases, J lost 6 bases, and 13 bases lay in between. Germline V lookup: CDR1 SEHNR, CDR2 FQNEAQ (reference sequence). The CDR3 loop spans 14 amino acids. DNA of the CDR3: TGTGCCAGCAGCTTGGCGGACGCTCCGGATACGCAGTATTTT. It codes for CASSLADAPDTQYF.

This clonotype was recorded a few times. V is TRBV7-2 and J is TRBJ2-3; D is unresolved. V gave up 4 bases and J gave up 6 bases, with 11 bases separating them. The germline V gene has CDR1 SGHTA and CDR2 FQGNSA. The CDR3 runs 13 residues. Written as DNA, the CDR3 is TGTGCCAGCAGCTCATGGGCGTCTGATACGCAGTATTTT. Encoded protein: CASSSWASDTQYF.

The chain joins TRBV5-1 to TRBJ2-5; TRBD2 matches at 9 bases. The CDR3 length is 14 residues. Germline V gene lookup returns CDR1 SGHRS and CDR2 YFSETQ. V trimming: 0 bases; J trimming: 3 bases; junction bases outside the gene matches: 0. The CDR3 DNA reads TGCGCCAGCAGCTTGGCTAGCGGGGAAGAGACCCAGTACTTC. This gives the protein CASSLASGEETQYF.

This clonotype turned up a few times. The CDR3 is CASSQADIYNEQFF. CDR3 sequence (DNA): TGTGCCAGCAGCCAAGCCGACATCTACAATGAGCAGTTCTTC. This chain connects TRBV7-9 to TRBJ2-1; D ambiguous. Trimming removed 5 bases at V and 3 bases at J, with 11 bases between. Per the germline V gene, CDR1 is SEHNR and CDR2 is FQNEAQ (reference sequence). The CDR3 extends over 14 amino acids.

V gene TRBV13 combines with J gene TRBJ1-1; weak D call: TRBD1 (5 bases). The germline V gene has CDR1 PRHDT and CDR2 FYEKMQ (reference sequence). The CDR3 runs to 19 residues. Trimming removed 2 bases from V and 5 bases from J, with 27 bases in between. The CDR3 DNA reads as TGTGCCAGCAGCTTAATCGGGACGGCAACGTCCGTGGGGGATACTGAAGCTTTCTTT. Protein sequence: CASSLIGTATSVGDTEAFF.

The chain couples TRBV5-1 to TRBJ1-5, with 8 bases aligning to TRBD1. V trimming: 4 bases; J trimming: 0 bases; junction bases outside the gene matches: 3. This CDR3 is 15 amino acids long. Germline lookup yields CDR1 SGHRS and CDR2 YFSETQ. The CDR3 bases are TGCGCCAGCAGCGCTGGGACAGGTAGCAATCAGCCCCAGCATTTT. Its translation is CASSAGTGSNQPQHF.

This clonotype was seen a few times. The CDR3 reads CASSFGGLNTEAFF. CDR3 nucleotides: TGTGCCAGCAGCTTTGGGGGTCTAAACACTGAAGCTTTCTTT. J is TRBJ1-1 and V is TRBV7-2; possible D gene TRBD1, 5 bases. Deletions cut 3 bases from V and 2 bases from J, with 10 bases between. This CDR3 is 14 amino acids long. Germline CDR1 and CDR2: SGHTA and FQGNSA.

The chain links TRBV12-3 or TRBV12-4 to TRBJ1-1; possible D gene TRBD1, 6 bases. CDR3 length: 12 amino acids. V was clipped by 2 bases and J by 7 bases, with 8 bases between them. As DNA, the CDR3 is TGTGCCAGCAGTTTACCAGGGGATGAAGCTTTCTTT. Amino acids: CASSLPGDEAFF.

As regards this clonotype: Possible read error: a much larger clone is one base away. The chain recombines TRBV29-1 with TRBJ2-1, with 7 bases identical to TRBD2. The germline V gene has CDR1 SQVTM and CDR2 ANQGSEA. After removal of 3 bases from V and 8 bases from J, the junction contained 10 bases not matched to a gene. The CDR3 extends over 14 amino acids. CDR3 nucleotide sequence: TGCAGCGTTGATCGAGCGGGGATGGGGCATGAGCAGTTCTTC. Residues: CSVDRAGMGHEQFF.

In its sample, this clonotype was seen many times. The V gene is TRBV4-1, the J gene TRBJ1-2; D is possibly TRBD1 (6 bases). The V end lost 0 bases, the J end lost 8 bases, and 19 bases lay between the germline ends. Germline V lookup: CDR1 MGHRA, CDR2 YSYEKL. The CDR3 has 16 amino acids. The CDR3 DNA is TGCGCCAGCAGCCAAGAAGGCGGACAGCCACGACTAGGCTACACCTTC. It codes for CASSQEGGQPRLGYTF.

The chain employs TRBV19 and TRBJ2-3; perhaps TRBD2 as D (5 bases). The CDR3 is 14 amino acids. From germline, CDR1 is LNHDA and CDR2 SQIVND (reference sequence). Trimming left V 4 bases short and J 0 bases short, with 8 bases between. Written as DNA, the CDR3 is TGTGCCAGTAGTACCGAGCGGAGCACAGATACGCAGTATTTT. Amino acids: CASSTERSTDTQYF.

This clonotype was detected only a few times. The CDR3 sequence: CSAPRTGMNTEAFF. CDR3 coding DNA: TGCAGTGCCCCCCGGACAGGGATGAACACTGAAGCTTTCTTT. The chain recombines TRBV20-1 with TRBJ1-1; the match to TRBD1 covers 8 bases. Trimming took 6 bases from V and 0 from J; bases not matched to a gene: 6. The germline CDR1 and CDR2 sequences are DFQATT and SNEGSKA (reference sequence). CDR3 size: 14 residues.

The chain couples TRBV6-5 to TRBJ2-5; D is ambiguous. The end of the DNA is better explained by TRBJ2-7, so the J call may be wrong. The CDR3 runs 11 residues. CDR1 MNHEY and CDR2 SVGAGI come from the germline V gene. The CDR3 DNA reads TGTGCCAGCAGCCGCGGACCCGAGCAGTACTTC. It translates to CASSRGPEQYF.

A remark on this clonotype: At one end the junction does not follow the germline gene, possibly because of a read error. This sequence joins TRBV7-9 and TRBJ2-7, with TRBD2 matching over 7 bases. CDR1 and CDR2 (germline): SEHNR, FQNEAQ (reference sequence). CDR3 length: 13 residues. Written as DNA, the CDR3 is TGTACCAGCAGCTTAGCGGGCGGCTACGAGCAGTACTTC. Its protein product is CTSSLAGGYEQYF.